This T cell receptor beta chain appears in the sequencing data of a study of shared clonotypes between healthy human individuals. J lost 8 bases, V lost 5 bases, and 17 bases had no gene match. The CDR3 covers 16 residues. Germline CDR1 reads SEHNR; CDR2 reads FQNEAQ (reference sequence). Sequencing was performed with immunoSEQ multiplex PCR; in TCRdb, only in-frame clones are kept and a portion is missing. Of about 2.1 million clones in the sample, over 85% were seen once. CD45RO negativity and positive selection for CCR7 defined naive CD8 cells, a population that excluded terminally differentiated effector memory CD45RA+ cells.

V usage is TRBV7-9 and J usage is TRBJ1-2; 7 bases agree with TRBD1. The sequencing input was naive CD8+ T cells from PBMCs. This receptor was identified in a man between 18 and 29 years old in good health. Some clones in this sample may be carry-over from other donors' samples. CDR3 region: CASSHPGTEGLQGYTF. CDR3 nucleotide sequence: TGTGCCAGCAGCCACCCCGGGACAGAGGGGCTTCAAGGCTACACCTTC.